These T cell receptor beta chains were read from a single sample in a study of T cells after yellow fever vaccination. TCRdb itself ran the 5' RACE reads through MiXCR, one entry per CDR3 protein. Among roughly 15,000 distinct CDR3 sequences listed, approximately 4% were seen once. Sequencing was performed on PBMCs, either bulk or a sorted T-cell subset (CD4+, CD8+, memory, or dextramer-sorted; not recorded which), taken 15 days after the yellow fever booster vaccination. These receptors came from a man aged 25 to 40 who received the YFV17D yellow fever vaccine. Each CDR3 is given with its conserved first and last residue. D genes are given only for firm matches. A row's size may be missing; if present it is once, few, many or a size class.

D gene | J gene | clone size | V gene | CDR3 DNA | CDR3 protein
TRBD1 | TRBJ2-7 | many | TRBV7-9 | TGTGCCAGCAGCGGGGGACAGGGATTCTCCTACGAGCAGTACTTC | CASSGGQGFSYEQYF
TRBD1 | TRBJ2-2 | many | TRBV4-2 | TGTGCCAGTCGAGCAGGGGGCTCGAGCGGGGAGCTGTTTTTT | CASRAGGSSGELFF
. | TRBJ2-5 | medium-sized | TRBV7-9 | TGTGCCAGCAGCTTAGCGTCGCCGCGGACACAAGAGACCCAGTACTTC | CASSLASPRTQETQYF
. | TRBJ1-2 | many | TRBV29-1 | TGCAGCGTTGAAAACAGATTTACCCACGCCAGAAAAGGGGCCGGGGGTGGCTACACCTTC | CSVENRFTHARKGAGGGYTF
. | TRBJ2-7 | few | TRBV12-2 | TGTGCAAGTCGCGGTACGGGGGGCCCACGACAGCAGTACTTC | CASRGTGGPRQQYF
. | TRBJ1-4 | many | TRBV12-3/TRBV12-4 | TGTGCCAGCAGTTGGGAGCACCCGAGTGAAAAACTGTTTTTT | CASSWEHPSEKLFF
. | TRBJ2-3 | many | TRBV7-9 | TGTGCCAGCAGCTCAAGATTGGGATTTGGCACAGATACGCAGTATTTT | CASSSRLGFGTDTQYF
TRBD2 | TRBJ2-2 | many | TRBV11-2 | TGTGCCAGCAGCTGGACTAGCGGGAGGGCTGCGAGCACCGGGGAGCTGTTTTTT | CASSWTSGRAASTGELFF
. | TRBJ2-7 | few | TRBV30 | TGTGCCTGGAAGGGAAGACTCGGGACGCGTCCCTACGAGCAGTACTTC | CAWKGRLGTRPYEQYF
. | TRBJ1-5 | once | TRBV27 | TGTGCCAGCGAGGGCACCTTGAATCAGCCCCAGCATTTT | CASEGTLNQPQHF
TRBD2 | TRBJ2-7 | few | TRBV29-1 | TGCAGCGTACTAGCGCCTCCCTTCTACGAGCAGTACTTC | CSVLAPPFYEQYF
. | TRBJ2-3 | medium-sized | TRBV20-1 | TGCAGTGCTAGAGATATGCTAAATACGGATACGCAGTATTTT | CSARDMLNTDTQYF
TRBD1 | TRBJ2-3 | medium-sized | TRBV12-3/TRBV12-4 | TGTGCCAGCAGTTTTACCGGGACAGGGTTCTTAGATACGCAGTATTTT | CASSFTGTGFLDTQYF
. | TRBJ2-5 | many | TRBV6-6 | TGTGCCAGCAGCTACGATGGAGGAGAGACCCAGTACTTC | CASSYDGGETQYF
. | TRBJ2-7 | . | TRBV5-4 | TGTGCCAGCGGCTTGAGGCTCCTCTGCGAGCAGTACTTC | CASGLRLLCEQYF
TRBD2 | TRBJ2-7 | many | TRBV7-2 | TGTGCCAGCAGCCTAGTCGCGGTAGCGGGAGGGAGTTACTACGAGCAGTACTTC | CASSLVAVAGGSYYEQYF
. | TRBJ2-2 | many | TRBV7-2 | TGTGCCAGCAGGGAAGGGGGCACCGGGGAGCTGTTTTTT | CASREGGTGELFF
TRBD2 | TRBJ2-2 | many | TRBV7-6 | TGTGCCAGCAGCTCCCGACTAGCGGGAGTCCCCGGGGAGCTGTTTTTT | CASSSRLAGVPGELFF
. | TRBJ2-7 | many | TRBV2 | TGTGCCAGCTTAAGTGGGCGCACCTACTACGAGCAGTACTTC | CASLSGRTYYEQYF
TRBD2 | TRBJ2-7 | many | TRBV7-2 | TGTGCCAGCAGCTTCACTAGCGAGTCCTACGAGCAGTACTTC | CASSFTSESYEQYF
TRBD2 | TRBJ2-1 | many | TRBV6-5 | TGTGCCAGCAGTCCATCGACTAGCGGGAGGGCCAATGAGCAGTTCTTC | CASSPSTSGRANEQFF
TRBD2 | TRBJ2-5 | medium-sized | TRBV6-5 | TGTGCCAGCAGTTACTCTAGCGGGAGAATGGAGACCCAGTACTTC | CASSYSSGRMETQYF
. | TRBJ2-5 | few | TRBV11-3 | TGTGCCAGCAGCTTAGGAGGGGGTACCTCGGAGACCCAGTACTTC | CASSLGGGTSETQYF
. | TRBJ2-7 | many | TRBV7-9 | TGTGCCAGCAGCTTTCGAGACAGCCCCTACGAGCAGTACTTC | CASSFRDSPYEQYF
TRBD2 | TRBJ2-3 | many | TRBV4-3 | TGCGCCAGCAGCCCCCGACTAGCGGGATTCACAGATACGCAGTATTTT | CASSPRLAGFTDTQYF
. | TRBJ2-1 | many | TRBV20-1 | TGCAGTGCTAGAGGGGCTGGGGTCTACAATGAGCAGTTCTTC | CSARGAGVYNEQFF
. | TRBJ2-1 | many | TRBV5-1 | TGCGCCAGCAGCTTGGATGTAGGCTCGCTGTTCTTC | CASSLDVGSLFF
. | TRBJ1-1 | many | TRBV12-3/TRBV12-4 | TGTGCCAGCAGTTTTTCCGACAGGAGAAAAGCTTTCTTT | CASSFSDRRKAFF
. | TRBJ1-1 | many | TRBV5-1 | TGCGCCAGCAGCCCGCTCCTGGCAGGAAACACTGAAGCTTTCTTT | CASSPLLAGNTEAFF
. | TRBJ2-1 | many | TRBV21-1 | TGTGCCAGCAGCAACCGGGATTTCTACAATGAGCAGTTCTTC | CASSNRDFYNEQFF
. | TRBJ2-3 | many | TRBV7-7 | TGTGCTAGCAGCTTATCCCGCACAGATACGCAGTATTTT | CASSLSRTDTQYF
. | TRBJ2-2 | many | TRBV19 | TGTGCCAGTATCCGTAAAGTTGGTGGCGGGGAGCTGTTTTTT | CASIRKVGGGELFF
. | TRBJ2-5 | many | TRBV29-1 | TGCAGCGTTTCAGGGCCCCAAGAGACCCAGTACTTC | CSVSGPQETQYF
. | TRBJ2-1 | many | TRBV11-3 | TGTGCCAGCAGCTTAGACCCTAACAATGAGCAGTTCTTC | CASSLDPNNEQFF
. | TRBJ2-3 | many | TRBV20-1 | TGCAGTGCTAGAGATTTTGCTGGCACAGATACGCAGTATTTT | CSARDFAGTDTQYF
TRBD2 | TRBJ2-7 | . | TRBV4-3 | TGCGCCCGCAGCCAAGAGTTAGCGGGAGAATTCTACGAGCAGTACTTC | CARSQELAGEFYEQYF
TRBD1 | TRBJ2-7 | many | TRBV30 | TGTGCCTGGAGTGGACAGGGAGAGCAGTACTTC | CAWSGQGEQYF
TRBD1 | TRBJ2-5 | many | TRBV7-9 | TGTGCCAGCAGCTTAGGAGGGACAGTGGAGGTCGAGACCCAGTACTTC | CASSLGGTVEVETQYF
TRBD2 | TRBJ2-1 | many | TRBV2 | TGTGCCAGCAGACCTGCTAGCGGCGCAAACAATGAGCAGTTCTTC | CASRPASGANNEQFF
TRBD1 | TRBJ2-5 | medium-sized | TRBV29-1 | TGCAGCGGACAGGGGGCGGCGGATGGAGGGGAGACCCAGTACTTC | CSGQGAADGGETQYF
TRBD2 | TRBJ2-1 | many | TRBV18 | TGTGCCAGCTCACCAAGGGAGGGCAGCAATGAGCAGTTCTTC | CASSPREGSNEQFF
. | TRBJ2-7 | many | TRBV7-2 | TGTGCCAGCAGCTCAGGCGCCACCTACGAGCAGTACTTC | CASSSGATYEQYF
. | TRBJ2-7 | few | TRBV7-2 | TGTGCCAGCAGCTTAGCAGTAGCGGACTACGAGCAGTACTTC | CASSLAVADYEQYF
. | TRBJ2-2 | many | TRBV11-2 | TGTGCCAGCAGCTTAGTTGGACAGTTGACCGGGGAGCTGTTTTTT | CASSLVGQLTGELFF
TRBD2 | TRBJ2-1 | many | TRBV12-3/TRBV12-4 | TGTGCCAGCAGCCCTAGCGGGGTCTACTACAATGAGCAGTTCTTC | CASSPSGVYYNEQFF
. | TRBJ2-5 | many | TRBV19 | TGTGCCAGTAGCAAGTGGTTGGGGAGGGAGACCCAGTACTTC | CASSKWLGRETQYF
TRBD1 | TRBJ1-5 | many | TRBV12-3/TRBV12-4 | TGTGCCAGCAGTCCCGACAGGGGCGATCAGCCCCAGCATTTT | CASSPDRGDQPQHF
TRBD2 | TRBJ2-1 | medium-sized | TRBV28 | TGTGCCAGCAGTTTTAGGCCTAGCGGGAGGCATGAGCAGTTCTTC | CASSFRPSGRHEQFF